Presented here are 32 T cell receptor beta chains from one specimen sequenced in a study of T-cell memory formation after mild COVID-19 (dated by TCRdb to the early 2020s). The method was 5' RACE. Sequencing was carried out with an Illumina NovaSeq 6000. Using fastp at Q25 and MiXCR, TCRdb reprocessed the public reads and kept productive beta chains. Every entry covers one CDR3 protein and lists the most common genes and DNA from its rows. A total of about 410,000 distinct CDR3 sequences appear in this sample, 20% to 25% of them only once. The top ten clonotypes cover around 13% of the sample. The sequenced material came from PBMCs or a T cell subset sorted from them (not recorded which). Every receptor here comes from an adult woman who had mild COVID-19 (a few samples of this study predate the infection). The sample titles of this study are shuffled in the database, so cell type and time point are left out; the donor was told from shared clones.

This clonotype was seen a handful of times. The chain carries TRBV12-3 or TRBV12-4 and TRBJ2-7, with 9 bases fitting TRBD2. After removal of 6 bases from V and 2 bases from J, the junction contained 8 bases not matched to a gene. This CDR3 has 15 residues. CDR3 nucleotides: TGTGCCAGCAGCCGACCGGGACTAGCTACCTACGAGCAGTACTTC. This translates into CASSRPGLATYEQYF.

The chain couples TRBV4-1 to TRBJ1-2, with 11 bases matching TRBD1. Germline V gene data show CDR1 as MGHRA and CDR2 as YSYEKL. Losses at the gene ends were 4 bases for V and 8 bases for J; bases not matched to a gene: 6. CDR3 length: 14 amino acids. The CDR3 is CASSLLDRGRGYTF. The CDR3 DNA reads TGCGCCAGCAGCCTCCTGGACAGGGGGCGCGGCTACACCTTC.

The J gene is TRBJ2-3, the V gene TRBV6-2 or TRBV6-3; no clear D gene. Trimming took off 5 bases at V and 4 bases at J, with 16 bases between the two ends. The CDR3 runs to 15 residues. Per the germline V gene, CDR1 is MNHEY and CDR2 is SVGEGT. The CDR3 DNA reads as TGTGCCAGCAGTCGAACCAGGACCATGGCAGATACGCAGTATTTT. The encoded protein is CASSRTRTMADTQYF.

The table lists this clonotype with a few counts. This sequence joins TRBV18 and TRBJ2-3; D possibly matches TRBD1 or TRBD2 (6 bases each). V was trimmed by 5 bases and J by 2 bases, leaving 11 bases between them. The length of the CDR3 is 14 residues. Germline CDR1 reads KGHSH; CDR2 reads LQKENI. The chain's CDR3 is CASSNSGATDTQYF. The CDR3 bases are TGTGCCAGCTCAAATTCGGGGGCCACAGATACGCAGTATTTT.

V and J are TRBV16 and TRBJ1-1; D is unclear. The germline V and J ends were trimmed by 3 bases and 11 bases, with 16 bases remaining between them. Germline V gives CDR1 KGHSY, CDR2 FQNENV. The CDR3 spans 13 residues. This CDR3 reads CASSHLQLRQAFF. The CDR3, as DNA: TGTGCCAGCAGCCACCTCCAGCTCCGGCAGGCTTTCTTT.

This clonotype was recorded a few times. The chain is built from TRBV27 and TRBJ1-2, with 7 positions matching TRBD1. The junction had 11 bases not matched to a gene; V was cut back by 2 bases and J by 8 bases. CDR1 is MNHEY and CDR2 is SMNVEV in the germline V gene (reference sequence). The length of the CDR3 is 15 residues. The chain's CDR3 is CASSLVQGNSRGYTF. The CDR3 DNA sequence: TGTGCCAGCAGTTTAGTACAGGGGAATTCGCGCGGCTACACCTTC.

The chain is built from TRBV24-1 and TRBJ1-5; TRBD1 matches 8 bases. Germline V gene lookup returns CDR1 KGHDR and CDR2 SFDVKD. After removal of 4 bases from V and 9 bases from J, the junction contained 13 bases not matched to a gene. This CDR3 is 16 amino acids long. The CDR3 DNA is TGTGCCACCAGTGACGGTGACAGGGGAGGGGGATCGCCCCAGCATTTT. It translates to CATSDGDRGGGSPQHF.

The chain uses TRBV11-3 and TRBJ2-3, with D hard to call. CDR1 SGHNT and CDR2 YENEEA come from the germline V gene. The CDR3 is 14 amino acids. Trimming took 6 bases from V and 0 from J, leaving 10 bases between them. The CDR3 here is CASSKAFSTDTQYF. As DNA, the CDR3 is TGTGCCAGCAGTAAGGCTTTTAGCACAGATACGCAGTATTTT.

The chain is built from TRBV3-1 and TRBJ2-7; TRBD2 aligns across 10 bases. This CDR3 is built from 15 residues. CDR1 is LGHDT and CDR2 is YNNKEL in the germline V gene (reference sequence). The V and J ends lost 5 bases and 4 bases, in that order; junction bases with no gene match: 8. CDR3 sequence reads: CASSDLSSGGYEQYF. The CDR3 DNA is TGTGCCAGCAGCGACCTCTCTAGCGGGGGTTACGAGCAGTACTTC.

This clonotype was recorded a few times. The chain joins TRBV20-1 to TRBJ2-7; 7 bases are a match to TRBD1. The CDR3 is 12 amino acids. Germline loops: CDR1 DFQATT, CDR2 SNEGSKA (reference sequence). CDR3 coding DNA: TGCAGGGGAGACAGGGACTCCTACGAGCAGTACTTC. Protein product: CRGDRDSYEQYF.

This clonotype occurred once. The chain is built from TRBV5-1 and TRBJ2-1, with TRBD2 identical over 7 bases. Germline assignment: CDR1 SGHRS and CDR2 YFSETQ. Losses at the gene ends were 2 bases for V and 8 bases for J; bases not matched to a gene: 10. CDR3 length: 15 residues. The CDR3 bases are TGCGCCAGCAGCTTCGGCGGGGGAGTTTCGGATGAGCAGTTCTTC. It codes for CASSFGGGVSDEQFF.

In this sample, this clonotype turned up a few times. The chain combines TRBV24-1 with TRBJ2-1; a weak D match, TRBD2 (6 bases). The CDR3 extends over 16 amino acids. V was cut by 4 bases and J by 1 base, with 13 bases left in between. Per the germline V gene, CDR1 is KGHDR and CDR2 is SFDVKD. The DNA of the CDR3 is TGTGCCACCAGTGAAAATACCGGGAGATCCTACAATGAGCAGTTCTTC. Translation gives CATSENTGRSYNEQFF.

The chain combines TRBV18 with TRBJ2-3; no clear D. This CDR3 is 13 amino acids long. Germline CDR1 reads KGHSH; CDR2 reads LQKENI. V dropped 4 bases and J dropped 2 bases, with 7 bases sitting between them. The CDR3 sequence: CASSRGTTDTQYF. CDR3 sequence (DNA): TGTGCCAGCTCACGAGGCACCACAGATACGCAGTATTTT.

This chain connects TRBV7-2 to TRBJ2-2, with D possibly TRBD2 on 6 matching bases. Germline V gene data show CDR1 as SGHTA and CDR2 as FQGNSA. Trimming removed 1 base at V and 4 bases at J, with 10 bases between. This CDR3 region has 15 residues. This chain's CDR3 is CASSLVSSATGELFF. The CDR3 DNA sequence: TGTGCCAGCAGCTTAGTGTCTAGCGCCACCGGGGAGCTGTTTTTT.

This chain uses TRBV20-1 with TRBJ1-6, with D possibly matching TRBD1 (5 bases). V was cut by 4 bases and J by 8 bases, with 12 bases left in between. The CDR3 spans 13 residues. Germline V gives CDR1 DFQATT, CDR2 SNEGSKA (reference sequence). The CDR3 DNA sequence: TGCAGTGCTACTGGGACCTGGGATTCACCCCTCCACTTT. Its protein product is CSATGTWDSPLHF.

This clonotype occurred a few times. The CDR3 loop reads CASSLEGSATDTQYF. Written as DNA, the CDR3 is TGTGCCAGCAGCTTGGAGGGGTCTGCAACAGATACGCAGTATTTT. V gene TRBV5-6 combines with J gene TRBJ2-3; D may be TRBD1 (5 bases). V lost 0 bases and J lost 3, with 11 bases in between. Per germline, CDR1 SGHDT and CDR2 YYEEEE. The CDR3 covers 15 residues. Complete variable domain (other parts from reference TRBV5-6 and TRBJ2-3): DAGVTQSPTHLIKTRGQQVTLRCSPKSGHDTVSWYQQALGQGPQFIFQYYEEEERQRGNFPDRFSGHQFPNYSSELNVNALLLGDSALYLCASSLEGSATDTQYFGPGTRLTVL.

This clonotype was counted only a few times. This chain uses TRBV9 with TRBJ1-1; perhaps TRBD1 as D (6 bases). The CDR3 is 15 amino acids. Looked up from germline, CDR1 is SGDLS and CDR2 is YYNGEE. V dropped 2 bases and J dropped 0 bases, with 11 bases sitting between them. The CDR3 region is CASSVGTKMNTEAFF. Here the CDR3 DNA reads TGTGCCAGCAGCGTTGGGACAAAGATGAACACTGAAGCTTTCTTT.

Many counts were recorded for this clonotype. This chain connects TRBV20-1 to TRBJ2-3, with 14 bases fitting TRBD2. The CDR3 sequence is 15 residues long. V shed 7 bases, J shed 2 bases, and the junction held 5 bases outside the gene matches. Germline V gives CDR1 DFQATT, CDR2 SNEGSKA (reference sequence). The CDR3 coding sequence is TGCAGTGGCAGGACTAGCGGGGGGCTCACAGATACGCAGTATTTT. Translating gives CSGRTSGGLTDTQYF.

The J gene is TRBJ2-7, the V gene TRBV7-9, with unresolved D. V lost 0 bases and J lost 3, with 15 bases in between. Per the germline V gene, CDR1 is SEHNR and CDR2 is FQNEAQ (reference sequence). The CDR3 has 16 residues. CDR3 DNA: TGTGCCAGCAGCTTAGCGCGAGGTTCTGTATTCTACGAGCAGTACTTC. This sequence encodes CASSLARGSVFYEQYF.

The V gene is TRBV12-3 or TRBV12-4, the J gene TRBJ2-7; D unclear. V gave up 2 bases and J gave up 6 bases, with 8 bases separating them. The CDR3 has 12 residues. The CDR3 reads CASSLRRSEQYF. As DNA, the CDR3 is TGTGCCAGCAGTTTAAGGCGAAGCGAGCAGTACTTC.

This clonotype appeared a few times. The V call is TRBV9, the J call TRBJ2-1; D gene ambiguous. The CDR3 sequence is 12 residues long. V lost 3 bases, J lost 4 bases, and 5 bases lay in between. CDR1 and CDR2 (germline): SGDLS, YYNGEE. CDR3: CASSEGYNEQFF. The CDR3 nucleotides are TGTGCCAGCAGCGAGGGTTACAATGAGCAGTTCTTC.

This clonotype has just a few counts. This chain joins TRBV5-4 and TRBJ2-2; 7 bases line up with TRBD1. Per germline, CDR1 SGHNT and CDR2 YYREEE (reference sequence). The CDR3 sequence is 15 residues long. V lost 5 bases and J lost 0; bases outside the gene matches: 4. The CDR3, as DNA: TGTGCCAGCAGAATGGGACAGCCGAACACCGGGGAGCTGTTTTTT. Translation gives CASRMGQPNTGELFF. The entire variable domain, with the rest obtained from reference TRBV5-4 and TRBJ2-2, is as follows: ETGVTQSPTHLIKTRGQQVTLRCSSQSGHNTVSWYQQALGQGPQFIFQYYREEENGRGNFPPRFSGLQFPNYSSELNVNALELDDSALYLCASRMGQPNTGELFFGEGSRLTVL.

CDR3 nucleotide sequence: TGTGCCACCAGTGAGTCCGGGACCGAGCGCTATGGCTACACCTTC. Encoded protein: CATSESGTERYGYTF. J is TRBJ1-2 and V is TRBV24-1; D may be TRBD1 (5 bases). Trimming removed 4 bases from V and 4 bases from J, with 15 bases in between. Germline CDR1 is KGHDR and CDR2 is SFDVKD. CDR3 length equals 15 residues.

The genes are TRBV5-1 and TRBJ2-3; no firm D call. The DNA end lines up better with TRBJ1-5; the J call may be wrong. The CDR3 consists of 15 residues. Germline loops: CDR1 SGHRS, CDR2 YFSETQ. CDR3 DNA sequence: TGCGCCAGCTCAGACGGGAGAGGTCCAGCAGATACGCAGCATTTT. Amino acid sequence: CASSDGRGPADTQHF.

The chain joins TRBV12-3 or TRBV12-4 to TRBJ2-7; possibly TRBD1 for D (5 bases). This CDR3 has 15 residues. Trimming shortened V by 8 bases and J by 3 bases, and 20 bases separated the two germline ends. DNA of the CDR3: TGTGCCAGCGCGGATCCCAGGCAGGGATTCTACGAGCAGTACTTC. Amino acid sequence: CASADPRQGFYEQYF.

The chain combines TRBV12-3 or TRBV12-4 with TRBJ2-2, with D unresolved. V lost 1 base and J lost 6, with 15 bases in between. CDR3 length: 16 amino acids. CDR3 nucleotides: TGTGCCAGCAGTTTAGTTGCACCCCCTAGGCCCGGGGAGCTGTTTTTT. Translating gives CASSLVAPPRPGELFF.

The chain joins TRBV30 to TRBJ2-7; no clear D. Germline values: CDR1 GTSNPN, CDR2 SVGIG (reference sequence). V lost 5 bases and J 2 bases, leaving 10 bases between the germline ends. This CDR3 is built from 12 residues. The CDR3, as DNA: TGTGCCTGGGGCCTGACCGCCTACGAGCAGTACTTC. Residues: CAWGLTAYEQYF.

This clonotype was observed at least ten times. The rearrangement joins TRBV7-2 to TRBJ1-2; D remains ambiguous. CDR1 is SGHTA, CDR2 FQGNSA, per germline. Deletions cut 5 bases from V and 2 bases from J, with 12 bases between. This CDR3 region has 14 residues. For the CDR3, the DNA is TGTGCCAGCAGCCCGGGGTTGGGGAACTATGGCTACACCTTC. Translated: CASSPGLGNYGYTF.

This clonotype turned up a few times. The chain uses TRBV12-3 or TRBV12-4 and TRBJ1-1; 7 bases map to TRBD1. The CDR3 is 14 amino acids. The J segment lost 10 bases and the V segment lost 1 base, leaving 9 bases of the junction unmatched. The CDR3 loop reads CASSLGDGQVRAFF. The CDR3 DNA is TGTGCCAGCAGTTTAGGGGATGGACAGGTGCGAGCTTTCTTT.

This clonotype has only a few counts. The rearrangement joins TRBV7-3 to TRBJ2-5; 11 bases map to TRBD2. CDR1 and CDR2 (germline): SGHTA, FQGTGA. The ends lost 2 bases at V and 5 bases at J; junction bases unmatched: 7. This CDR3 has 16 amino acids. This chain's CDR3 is CASSLSVAGGRETQYF. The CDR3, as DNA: TGTGCCAGCAGCTTATCGGTAGCGGGGGGGCGCGAGACCCAGTACTTC.

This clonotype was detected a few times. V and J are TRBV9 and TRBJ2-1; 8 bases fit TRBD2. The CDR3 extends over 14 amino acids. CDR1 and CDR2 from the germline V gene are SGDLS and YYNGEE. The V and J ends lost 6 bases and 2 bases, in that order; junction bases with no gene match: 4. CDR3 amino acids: CASTRGGPYNEQFF. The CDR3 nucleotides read TGTGCCAGCACTCGGGGGGGCCCCTACAATGAGCAGTTCTTC.

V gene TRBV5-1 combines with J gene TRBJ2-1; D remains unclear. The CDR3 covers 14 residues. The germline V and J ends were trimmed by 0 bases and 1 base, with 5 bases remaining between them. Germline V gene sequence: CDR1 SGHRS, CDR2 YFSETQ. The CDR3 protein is CASSLDQSYNEQFF. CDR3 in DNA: TGCGCCAGCAGCTTGGACCAGTCCTACAATGAGCAGTTCTTC.